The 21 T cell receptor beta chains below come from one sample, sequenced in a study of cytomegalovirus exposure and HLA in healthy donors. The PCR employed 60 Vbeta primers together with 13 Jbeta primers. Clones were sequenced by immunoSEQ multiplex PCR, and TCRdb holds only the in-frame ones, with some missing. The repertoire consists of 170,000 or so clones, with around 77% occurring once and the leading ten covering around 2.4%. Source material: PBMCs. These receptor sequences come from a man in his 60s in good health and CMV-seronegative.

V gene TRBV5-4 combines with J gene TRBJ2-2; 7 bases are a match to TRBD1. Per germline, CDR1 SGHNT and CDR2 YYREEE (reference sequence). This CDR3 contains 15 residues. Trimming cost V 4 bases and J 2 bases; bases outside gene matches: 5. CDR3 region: CASSADRDNTGELFF. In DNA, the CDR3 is TGTGCCAGCAGCGCCGACAGGGATAACACCGGGGAGCTGTTTTTT.

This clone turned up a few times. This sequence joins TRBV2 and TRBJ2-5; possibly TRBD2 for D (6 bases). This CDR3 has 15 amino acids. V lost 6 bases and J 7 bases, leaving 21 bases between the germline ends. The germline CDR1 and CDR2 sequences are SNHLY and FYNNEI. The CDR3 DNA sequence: TGTGCCAGCAGGGGGGGTCGGGGAGAACCCGGGACCCAGTACTTC. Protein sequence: CASRGGRGEPGTQYF.

CDR3 sequence reads: CASSDRGGNTIYF. As DNA, the CDR3 is TGTGCCAGCAGTGACAGGGGTGGAAACACCATATATTTT. This rearrangement joins TRBV6-5 to TRBJ1-3; 8 bases align to TRBD1. Trimming removed 5 bases from V and 3 bases from J; junction bases left unmatched: 0. CDR1 is MNHEY, CDR2 SVGAGI, per germline. The CDR3 contains 13 residues.

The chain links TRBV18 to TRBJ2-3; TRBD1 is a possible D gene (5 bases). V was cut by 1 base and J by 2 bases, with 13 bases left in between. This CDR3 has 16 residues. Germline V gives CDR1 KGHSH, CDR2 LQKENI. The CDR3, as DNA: TGTGCCAGCTCACCACTTCTCCAGGGCCACACAGATACGCAGTATTTT. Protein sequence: CASSPLLQGHTDTQYF.

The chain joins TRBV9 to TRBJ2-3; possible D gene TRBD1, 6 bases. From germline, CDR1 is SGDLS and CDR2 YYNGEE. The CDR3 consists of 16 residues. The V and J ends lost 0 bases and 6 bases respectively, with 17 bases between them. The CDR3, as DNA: TGTGCCAGCAGCGTAGGTGGGGGCAGCGGAGTTGATACGCAGTATTTT. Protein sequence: CASSVGGGSGVDTQYF.

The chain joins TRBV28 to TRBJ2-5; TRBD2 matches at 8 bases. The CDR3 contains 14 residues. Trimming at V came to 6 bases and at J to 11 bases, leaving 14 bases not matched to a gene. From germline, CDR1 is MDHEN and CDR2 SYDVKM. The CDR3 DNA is TGTGCCAGCAGGGGGCCCGGGACTAGTCGGGAGCAGTACTTC. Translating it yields CASRGPGTSREQYF.

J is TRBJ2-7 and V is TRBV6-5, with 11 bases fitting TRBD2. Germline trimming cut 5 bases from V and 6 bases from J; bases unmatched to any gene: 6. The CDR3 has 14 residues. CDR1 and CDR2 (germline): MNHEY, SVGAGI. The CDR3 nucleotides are TGTGCCAGCAGTGACGGACTAGCGGGCCGCGAGCAGTACTTC. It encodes CASSDGLAGREQYF.

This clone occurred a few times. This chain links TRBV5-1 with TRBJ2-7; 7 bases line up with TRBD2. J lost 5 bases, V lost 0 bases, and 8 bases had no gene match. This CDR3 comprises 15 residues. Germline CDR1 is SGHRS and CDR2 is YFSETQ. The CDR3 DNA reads TGCGCCAGCAGCTTGGACGGCGGGAGAACGGACGAGCAGTACTTC. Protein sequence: CASSLDGGRTDEQYF.

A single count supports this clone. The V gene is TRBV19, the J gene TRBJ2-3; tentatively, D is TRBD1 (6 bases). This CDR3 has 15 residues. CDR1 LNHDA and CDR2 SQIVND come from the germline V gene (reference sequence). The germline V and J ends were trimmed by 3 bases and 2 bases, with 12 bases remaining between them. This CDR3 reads CASSIRQGSTDTQYF. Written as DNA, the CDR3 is TGTGCCAGTAGTATCCGTCAGGGGTCCACAGATACGCAGTATTTT. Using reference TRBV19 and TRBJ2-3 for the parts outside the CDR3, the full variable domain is DGGITQSPKYLFRKEGQNVTLSCEQNLNHDAMYWYRQDPGQGLRLIYYSQIVNDFQKGDIAEGYSVSREKKESFPLTVTSAQKNPTAFYLCASSIRQGSTDTQYFGPGTRLTVL.

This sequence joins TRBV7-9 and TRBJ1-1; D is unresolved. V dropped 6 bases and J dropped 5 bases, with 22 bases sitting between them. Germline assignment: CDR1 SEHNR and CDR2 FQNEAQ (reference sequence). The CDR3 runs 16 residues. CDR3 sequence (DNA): TGTGCCAGCAGTTCCCCGGATCCGGTCAGGCAAACTGAAGCTTTCTTT. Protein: CASSSPDPVRQTEAFF. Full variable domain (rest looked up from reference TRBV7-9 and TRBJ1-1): DTGVSQNPRHKITKRGQNVTFRCDPISEHNRLYWYRQTLGQGPEFLTYFQNEAQLEKSRLLSDRFSAERPKGSFSTLEIQRTEQGDSAMYLCASSSPDPVRQTEAFFGQGTRLTVV.

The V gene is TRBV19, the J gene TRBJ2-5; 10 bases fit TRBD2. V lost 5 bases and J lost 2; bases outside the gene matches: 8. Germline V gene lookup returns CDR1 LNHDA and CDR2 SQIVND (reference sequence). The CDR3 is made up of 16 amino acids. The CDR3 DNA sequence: TGTGCCAGTAGTCCACTAGCGGGAAGGGGGCAAGAGACCCAGTACTTC. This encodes CASSPLAGRGQETQYF.

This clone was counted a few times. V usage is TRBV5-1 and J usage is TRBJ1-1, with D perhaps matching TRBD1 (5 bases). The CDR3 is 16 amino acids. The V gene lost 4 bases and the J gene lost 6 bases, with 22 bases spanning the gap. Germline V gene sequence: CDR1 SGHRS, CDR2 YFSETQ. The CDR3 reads CASSAARDPGGAEAFF. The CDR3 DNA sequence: TGCGCCAGCAGCGCCGCCCGGGACCCGGGAGGGGCTGAAGCTTTCTTT.

CDR3: CASSRELESSYNEQFF. DNA of the CDR3: TGTGCCAGCAGCCGGGAGCTGGAGAGCTCCTACAATGAGCAGTTCTTC. The rearrangement joins TRBV5-4 to TRBJ2-1; the D gene is possibly TRBD2 (6 bases). The CDR3 consists of 16 residues. V was clipped by 4 bases and J by 0 bases, with 14 bases between them. The germline CDR1 and CDR2 sequences are SGHNT and YYREEE (reference sequence).

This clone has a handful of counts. This chain's CDR3 is CASSEGQGASAFF. The CDR3 DNA follows: TGTGCCAGCAGTGAAGGACAGGGGGCGTCTGCTTTCTTT. V usage is TRBV6-1 and J usage is TRBJ1-1; 10 bases map to TRBD1. This CDR3 contains 13 residues. In germline, CDR1 is MNHNS, CDR2 SASEGT. Trimming took 1 base from V and 11 from J; bases not matched to a gene: 4.

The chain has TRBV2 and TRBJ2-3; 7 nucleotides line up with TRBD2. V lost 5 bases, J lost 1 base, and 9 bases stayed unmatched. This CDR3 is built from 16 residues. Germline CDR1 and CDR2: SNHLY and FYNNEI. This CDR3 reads CASSKGLDRGTDTQYF. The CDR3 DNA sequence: TGTGCCAGCAGTAAAGGACTAGATCGTGGCACAGATACGCAGTATTTT. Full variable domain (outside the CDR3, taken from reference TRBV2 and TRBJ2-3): EPEVTQTPSHQVTQMGQEVILRCVPISNHLYFYWYRQILGQKVEFLVSFYNNEISEKSEIFDDQFSVERPDGSNFTLKIRSTKLEDSAMYFCASSKGLDRGTDTQYFGPGTRLTVL.

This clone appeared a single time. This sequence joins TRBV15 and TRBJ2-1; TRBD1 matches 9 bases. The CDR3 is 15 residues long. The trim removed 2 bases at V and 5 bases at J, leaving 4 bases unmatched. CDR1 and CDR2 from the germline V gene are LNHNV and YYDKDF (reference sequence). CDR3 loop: CATSRRTGVNNEQFF. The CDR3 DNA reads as TGTGCCACCAGCAGAAGGACAGGGGTCAACAATGAGCAGTTCTTC.

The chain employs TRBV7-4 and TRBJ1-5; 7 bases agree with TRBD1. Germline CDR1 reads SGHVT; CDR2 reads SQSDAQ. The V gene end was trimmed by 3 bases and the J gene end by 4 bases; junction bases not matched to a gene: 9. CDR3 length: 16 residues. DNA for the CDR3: TGTGCCAGCAGCTTGGGGCCAGGGGGGAAGAATCAGCCCCAGCATTTT. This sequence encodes CASSLGPGGKNQPQHF. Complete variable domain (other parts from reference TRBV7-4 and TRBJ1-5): GAGVSQSPRYKVAKRGRDVALRCDSISGHVTLYWYRQTLGQGSEVLTYSQSDAQRDKSGRPSGRFSAERPERSVSTLKIQRTEQGDSAVYLCASSLGPGGKNQPQHFGDGTRLSIL.

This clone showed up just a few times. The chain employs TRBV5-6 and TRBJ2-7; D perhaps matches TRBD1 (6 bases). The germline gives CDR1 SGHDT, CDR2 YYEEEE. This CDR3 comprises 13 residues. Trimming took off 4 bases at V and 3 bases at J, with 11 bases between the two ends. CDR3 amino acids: CASSPQQGYEQYF. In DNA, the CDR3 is TGTGCCAGCAGCCCACAACAGGGCTACGAGCAGTACTTC. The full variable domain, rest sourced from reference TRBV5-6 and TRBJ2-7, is DAGVTQSPTHLIKTRGQQVTLRCSPKSGHDTVSWYQQALGQGPQFIFQYYEEEERQRGNFPDRFSGHQFPNYSSELNVNALLLGDSALYLCASSPQQGYEQYFGPGTRLTVT.

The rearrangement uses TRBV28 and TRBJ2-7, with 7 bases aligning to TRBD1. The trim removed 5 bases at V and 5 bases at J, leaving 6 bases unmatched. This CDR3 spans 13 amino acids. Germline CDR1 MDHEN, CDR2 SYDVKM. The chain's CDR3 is CASSLQGVHEQYF. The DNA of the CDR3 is TGTGCCAGCAGTCTTCAGGGGGTCCACGAGCAGTACTTC. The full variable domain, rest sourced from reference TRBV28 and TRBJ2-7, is DVKVTQSSRYLVKRTGEKVFLECVQDMDHENMFWYRQDPGLGLRLIYFSYDVKMKEKGDIPEGYSVSREKKERFSLILESASTNQTSMYLCASSLQGVHEQYFGPGTRLTVT.

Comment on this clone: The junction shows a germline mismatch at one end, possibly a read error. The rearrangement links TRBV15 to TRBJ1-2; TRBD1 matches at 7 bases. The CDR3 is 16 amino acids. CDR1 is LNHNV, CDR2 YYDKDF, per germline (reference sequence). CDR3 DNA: TGTGCCACCAGCAGAGATAGGAGGGGGCTATACTATGGCTACCCCTTC. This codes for CATSRDRRGLYYGYPF.

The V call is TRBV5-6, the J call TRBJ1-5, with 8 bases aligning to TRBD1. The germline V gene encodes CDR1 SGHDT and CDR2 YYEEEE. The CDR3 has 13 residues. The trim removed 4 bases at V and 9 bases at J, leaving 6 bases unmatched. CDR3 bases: TGTGCCAGCAGCGGGGGACAGGATCGGCCCCAGCATTTT. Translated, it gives CASSGGQDRPQHF. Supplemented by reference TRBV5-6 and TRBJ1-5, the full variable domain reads DAGVTQSPTHLIKTRGQQVTLRCSPKSGHDTVSWYQQALGQGPQFIFQYYEEEERQRGNFPDRFSGHQFPNYSSELNVNALLLGDSALYLCASSGGQDRPQHFGDGTRLSIL.